This is a list of T cell receptor beta chains from one sample in a study of T cells in Graves' hyperthyroidism and ophthalmopathy. TCRdb re-called the multiplex PCR reads through MiXCR, storing one row per CDR3 protein. The sample shows around 300,000 distinct CDR3 sequences, 20% to 25% of them seen only once. Specimen: blood. All receptors derive from a man younger than 40 with Graves' ophthalmopathy. The CDR3 runs from the conserved cysteine through the conserved F or W. Each record gives: J gene, clone size, D gene, CDR3 length, V gene, CDR3 DNA, CDR3 protein. The D gene is left open where the match is weak. Clone size is not always given. Where it is, it says once, few, many or a class for expanded clones.

j_gene: TRBJ2-3; abundance: many; d_gene: -; len: 18; v_gene: TRBV15; CDR3nt: TGTGCCACCAGCAGGGAGGGGGGGCTGGCGACTAGCACAGATACGCAGTATTTT; CDR3aa: CATSREGGLATSTDTQYF
j_gene: TRBJ1-3; abundance: -; d_gene: -; len: 15; v_gene: TRBV6-4; CDR3nt: TGTGCCAGCACGAAAGGACAGAGCTCTGGAAACACCATATATTTT; CDR3aa: CASTKGQSSGNTIYF
j_gene: TRBJ1-3; abundance: -; d_gene: -; len: 15; v_gene: TRBV18; CDR3nt: TGTGCCAGCTCACCCCGTCACAGCTCTGGAAACACCATATATTTT; CDR3aa: CASSPRHSSGNTIYF
j_gene: TRBJ2-7; abundance: many; d_gene: TRBD2; len: 16; v_gene: TRBV2; CDR3nt: TGTGCCAGCATCGAACTAGCGGGAGGTCCTTCCTACGAGCAGTACTTC; CDR3aa: CASIELAGGPSYEQYF
j_gene: TRBJ2-5; abundance: few; d_gene: TRBD2; len: 16; v_gene: TRBV28; CDR3nt: TGTGCCAGCAGGCGTACTAGCGGGAGCTTGCAAGAGACCCAGTACTTC; CDR3aa: CASRRTSGSLQETQYF
j_gene: TRBJ2-1; abundance: few; d_gene: TRBD2; len: 18; v_gene: TRBV27; CDR3nt: TGTGCCAGCAGTTTATGGGGAAAGGGACTAGCGGGACCCAATGAGCAGTTCTTC; CDR3aa: CASSLWGKGLAGPNEQFF
j_gene: TRBJ1-5; abundance: many; d_gene: -; len: 15; v_gene: TRBV30; CDR3nt: TGTGCCTGGAGTAGGCGTGGACAGCGCAATCAGCCCCAGCATTTT; CDR3aa: CAWSRRGQRNQPQHF
j_gene: TRBJ1-1; abundance: -; d_gene: -; len: 15; v_gene: TRBV10-3; CDR3nt: TGTGCCATCAGTGAATCAGGGACGGTGAACACTGAAGCTTTCTTT; CDR3aa: CAISESGTVNTEAFF
j_gene: TRBJ2-2; abundance: once; d_gene: -; len: 15; v_gene: TRBV6-5; CDR3nt: TGTGCCAGCAGTTACGGAGGACGCGACACCGGGGAGCTGTTTTTT; CDR3aa: CASSYGGRDTGELFF
j_gene: TRBJ1-1; abundance: many; d_gene: -; len: 15; v_gene: TRBV5-8; CDR3nt: TGTGCCAGCAGCTTGGAGGGTTCCCTGAACACTGAAGCTTTCTTT; CDR3aa: CASSLEGSLNTEAFF
j_gene: TRBJ1-1; abundance: few; d_gene: -; len: 12; v_gene: TRBV20-1; CDR3nt: TGCAGTGCTAGAACAGGAAACACTGAAGCTTTCTTT; CDR3aa: CSARTGNTEAFF
j_gene: TRBJ2-1; abundance: -; d_gene: -; len: 15; v_gene: TRBV28; CDR3nt: TGTGCCAGCAGTTTAACTAAAGTTTCCTACAATGAGCAGTTCTTC; CDR3aa: CASSLTKVSYNEQFF